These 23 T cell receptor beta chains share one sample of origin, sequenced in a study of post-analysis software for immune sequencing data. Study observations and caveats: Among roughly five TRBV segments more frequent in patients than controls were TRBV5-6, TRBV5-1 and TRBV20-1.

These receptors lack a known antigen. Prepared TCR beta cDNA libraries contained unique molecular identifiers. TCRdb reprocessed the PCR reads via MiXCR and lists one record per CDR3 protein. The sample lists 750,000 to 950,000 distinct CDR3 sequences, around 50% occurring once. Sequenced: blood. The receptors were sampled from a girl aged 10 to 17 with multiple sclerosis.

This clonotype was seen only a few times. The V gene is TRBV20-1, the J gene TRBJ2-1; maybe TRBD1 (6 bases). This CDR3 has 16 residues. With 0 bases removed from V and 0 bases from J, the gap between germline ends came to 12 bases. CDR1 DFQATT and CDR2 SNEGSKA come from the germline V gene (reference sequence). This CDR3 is CSARDPADSSYNEQFF. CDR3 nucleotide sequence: TGCAGTGCTAGAGATCCAGCGGACAGCTCCTACAATGAGCAGTTCTTC.

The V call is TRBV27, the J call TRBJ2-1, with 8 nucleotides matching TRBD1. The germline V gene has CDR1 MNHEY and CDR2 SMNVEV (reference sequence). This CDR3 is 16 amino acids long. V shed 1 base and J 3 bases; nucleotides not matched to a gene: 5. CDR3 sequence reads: CASSLFPGGFYNEQFF. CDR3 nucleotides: TGTGCCAGCAGTTTATTCCCAGGGGGCTTCTACAATGAGCAGTTCTTC.

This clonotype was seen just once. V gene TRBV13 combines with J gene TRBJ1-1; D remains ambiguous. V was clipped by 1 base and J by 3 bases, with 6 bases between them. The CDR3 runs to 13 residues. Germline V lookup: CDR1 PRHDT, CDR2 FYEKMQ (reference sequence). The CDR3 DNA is TGTGCCAGCAGCTTAGTGACCCACACTGAAGCTTTCTTT. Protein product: CASSLVTHTEAFF. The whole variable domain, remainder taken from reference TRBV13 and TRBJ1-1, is AAGVIQSPRHLIKEKRETATLKCYPIPRHDTVYWYQQGPGQDPQFLISFYEKMQSDKGSIPDRFSAQQFSDYHSELNMSSLELGDSALYFCASSLVTHTEAFFGQGTRLTVV.

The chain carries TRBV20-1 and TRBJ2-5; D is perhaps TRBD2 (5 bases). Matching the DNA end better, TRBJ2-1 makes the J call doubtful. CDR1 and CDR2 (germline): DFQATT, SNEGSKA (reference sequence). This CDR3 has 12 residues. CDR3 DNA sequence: TGCAGTGCTAGGGAGGTCCTGGAGACCCAGTTCTTC. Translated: CSAREVLETQFF.

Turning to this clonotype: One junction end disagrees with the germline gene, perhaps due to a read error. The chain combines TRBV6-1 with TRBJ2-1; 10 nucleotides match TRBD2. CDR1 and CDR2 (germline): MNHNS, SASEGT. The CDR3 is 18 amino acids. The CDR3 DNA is TGTGCCAGCAGTCAAGCTAGCGGGAGCGTCAGGCCCTACAATGAGCAGTTCTTC. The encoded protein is CASSQASGSVRPYNEQFF.

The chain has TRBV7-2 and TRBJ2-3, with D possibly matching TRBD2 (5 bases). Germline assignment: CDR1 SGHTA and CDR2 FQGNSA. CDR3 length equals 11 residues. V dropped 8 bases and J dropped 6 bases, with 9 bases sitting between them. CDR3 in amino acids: CASGQRDTQYF. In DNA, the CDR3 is TGTGCCAGCGGTCAGCGGGATACGCAGTATTTT.

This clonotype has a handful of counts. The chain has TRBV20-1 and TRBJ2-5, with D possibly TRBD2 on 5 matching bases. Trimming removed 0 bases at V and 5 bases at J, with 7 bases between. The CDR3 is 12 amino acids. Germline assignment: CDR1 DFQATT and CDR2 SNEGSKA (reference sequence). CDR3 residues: CSAREAAETQYF. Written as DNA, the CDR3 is TGCAGTGCTAGAGAAGCGGCGGAGACCCAGTACTTC.

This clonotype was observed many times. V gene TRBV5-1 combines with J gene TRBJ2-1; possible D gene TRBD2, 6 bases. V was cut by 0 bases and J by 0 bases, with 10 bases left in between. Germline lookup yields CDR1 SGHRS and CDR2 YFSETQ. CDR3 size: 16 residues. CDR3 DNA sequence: TGCGCCAGCAGCTTGGGCGGCGGGAACTCCTACAATGAGCAGTTCTTC. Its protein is CASSLGGGNSYNEQFF.

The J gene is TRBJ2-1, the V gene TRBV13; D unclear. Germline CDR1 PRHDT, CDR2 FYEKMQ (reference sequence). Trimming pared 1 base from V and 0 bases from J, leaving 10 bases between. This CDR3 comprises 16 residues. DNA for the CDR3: TGTGCCAGCAGCTTAGAAGCGACCGACTCCTACAATGAGCAGTTCTTC. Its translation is CASSLEATDSYNEQFF.

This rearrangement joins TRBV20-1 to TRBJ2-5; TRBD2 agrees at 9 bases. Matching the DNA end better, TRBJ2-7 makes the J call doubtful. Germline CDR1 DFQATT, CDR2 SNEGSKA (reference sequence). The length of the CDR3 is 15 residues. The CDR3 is CSARRTGLAGSEQYF. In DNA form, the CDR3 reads TGCAGTGCTAGGAGGACGGGACTAGCTGGTTCCGAGCAGTACTTC.

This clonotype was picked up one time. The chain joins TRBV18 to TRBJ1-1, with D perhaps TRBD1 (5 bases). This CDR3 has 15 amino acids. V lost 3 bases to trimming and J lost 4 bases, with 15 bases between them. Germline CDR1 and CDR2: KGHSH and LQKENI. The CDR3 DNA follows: TGTGCCAGCTCACCGGCGGGGGTGGTCGTCACTGAAGCTTTCTTT. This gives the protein CASSPAGVVVTEAFF. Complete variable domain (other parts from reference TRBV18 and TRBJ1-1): NAGVMQNPRHLVRRRGQEARLRCSPMKGHSHVYWYRQLPEEGLKFMVYLQKENIIDESGMPKERFSAEFPKEGPSILRIQQVVRGDSAAYFCASSPAGVVVTEAFFGQGTRLTVV.

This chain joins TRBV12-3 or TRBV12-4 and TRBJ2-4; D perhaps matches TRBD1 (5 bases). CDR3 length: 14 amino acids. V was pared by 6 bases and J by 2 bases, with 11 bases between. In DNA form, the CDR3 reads TGTGCCAGCAGCTTAAAGGGGTCCAAAAACATTCAGTACTTC. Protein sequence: CASSLKGSKNIQYF.

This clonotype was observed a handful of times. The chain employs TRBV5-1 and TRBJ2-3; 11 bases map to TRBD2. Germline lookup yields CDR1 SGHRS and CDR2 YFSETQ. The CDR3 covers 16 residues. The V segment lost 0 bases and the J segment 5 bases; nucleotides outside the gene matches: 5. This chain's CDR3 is CASSLVSLAGGDTQYF. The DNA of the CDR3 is TGCGCCAGCAGCTTGGTGTCCCTAGCGGGGGGAGATACGCAGTATTTT.

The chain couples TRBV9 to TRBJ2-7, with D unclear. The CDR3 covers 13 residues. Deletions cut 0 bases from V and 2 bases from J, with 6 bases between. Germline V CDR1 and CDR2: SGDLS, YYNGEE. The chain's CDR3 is CASSVVLTYEQYF. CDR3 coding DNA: TGTGCCAGCAGCGTAGTCCTAACCTACGAGCAGTACTTC.

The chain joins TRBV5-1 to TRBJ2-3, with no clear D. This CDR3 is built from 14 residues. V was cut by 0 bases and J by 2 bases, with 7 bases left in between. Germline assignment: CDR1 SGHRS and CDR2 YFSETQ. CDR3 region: CASSLGTDTDTQYF. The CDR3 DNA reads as TGCGCCAGCAGCTTGGGGACGGACACAGATACGCAGTATTTT.

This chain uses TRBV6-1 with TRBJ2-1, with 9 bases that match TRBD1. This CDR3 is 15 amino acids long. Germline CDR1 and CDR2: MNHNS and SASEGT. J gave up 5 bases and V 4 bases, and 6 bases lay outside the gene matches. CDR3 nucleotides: TGTGCCAGCAGTGCCCGGACAGGGGATAACAATGAGCAGTTCTTC. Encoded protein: CASSARTGDNNEQFF.

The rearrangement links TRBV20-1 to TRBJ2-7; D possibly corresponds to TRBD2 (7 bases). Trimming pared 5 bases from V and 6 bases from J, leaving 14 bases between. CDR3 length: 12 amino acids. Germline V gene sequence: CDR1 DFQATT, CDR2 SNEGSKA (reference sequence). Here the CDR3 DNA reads TGCAGTGCTGAGGGGGGGGCTCGCGAGCAGTACTTC. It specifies CSAEGGAREQYF.

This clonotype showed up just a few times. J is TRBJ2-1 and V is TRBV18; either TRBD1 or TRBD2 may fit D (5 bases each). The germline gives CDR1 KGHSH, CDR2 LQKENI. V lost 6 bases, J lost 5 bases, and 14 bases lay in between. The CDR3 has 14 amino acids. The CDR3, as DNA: TGTGCCAGCTCCCCCTCGGGGCCGCACAATGAGCAGTTCTTC. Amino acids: CASSPSGPHNEQFF.

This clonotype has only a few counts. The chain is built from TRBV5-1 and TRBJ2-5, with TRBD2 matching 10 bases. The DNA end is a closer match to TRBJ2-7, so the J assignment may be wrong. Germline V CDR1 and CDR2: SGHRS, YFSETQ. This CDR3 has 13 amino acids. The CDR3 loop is CASSWTSGYEQYF. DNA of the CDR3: TGCGCCAGCAGCTGGACTAGCGGCTACGAGCAGTACTTC.

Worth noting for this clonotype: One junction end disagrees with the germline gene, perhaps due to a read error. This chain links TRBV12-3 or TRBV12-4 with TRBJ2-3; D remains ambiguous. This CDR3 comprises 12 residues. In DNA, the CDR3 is TGTGCCAGCAGTGTCACTCCAGATGCGCAGTATTTT. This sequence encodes CASSVTPDAQYF.

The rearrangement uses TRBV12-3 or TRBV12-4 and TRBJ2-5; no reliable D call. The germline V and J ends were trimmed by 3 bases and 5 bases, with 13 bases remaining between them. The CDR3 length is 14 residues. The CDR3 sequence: CASSLSWDRETQYF. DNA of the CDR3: TGTGCCAGCAGTTTGTCCTGGGATCGGGAGACCCAGTACTTC.

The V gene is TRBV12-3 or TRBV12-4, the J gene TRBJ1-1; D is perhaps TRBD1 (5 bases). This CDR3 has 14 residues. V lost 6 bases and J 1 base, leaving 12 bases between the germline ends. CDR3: CASRTGLPNTEAFF. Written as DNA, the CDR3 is TGTGCCAGCAGGACGGGACTCCCGAACACTGAAGCTTTCTTT.

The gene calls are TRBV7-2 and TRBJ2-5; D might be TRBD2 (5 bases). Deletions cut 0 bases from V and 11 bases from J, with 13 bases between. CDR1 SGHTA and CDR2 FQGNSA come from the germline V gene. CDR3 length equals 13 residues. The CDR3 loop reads CASSLASGSGQYF. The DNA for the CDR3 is TGTGCCAGCAGCTTAGCATCGGGGTCCGGGCAGTACTTC.